The text below deals with one T cell receptor beta chain. The DNA is left out, because the CDR3 cannot be placed on it with certainty; the CDR3 is given as TCRdb lists it. The sample originates from a study of early T cells in non-severe SARS-CoV-2 infection. The wider study: The authors sequenced bulk RNA from unsorted whole blood, leaving chains unpaired.

From the 5' RACE reads, TCRdb called clonotypes with MiXCR, one entry per CDR3 protein. The repertoire includes over 80,000 distinct CDR3 sequences, 14% to 15% of them detected once, and about 10% sits in the top ten. The CDR3 has 14 amino acids, counting both end residues. The sample consisted of whole blood. This TCR was recovered from an adult who was a healthcare worker with PCR-confirmed SARS-CoV-2 infection or an uninfected control (not recorded which). This chain connects TRBV12-3 or TRBV12-4 to TRBJ1-3. CDR3: CASSSSGPGNTIYF.